A selection of T cell receptor beta chains follows, all from one sample in a study of cytomegalovirus exposure and HLA in healthy donors. Clones were sequenced by immunoSEQ multiplex PCR, and TCRdb holds only the in-frame ones, with some missing. The repertoire includes approximately 97,000 clones, around three quarters of them detected once, and more than 2.5% sits in the top ten. Source material: PBMCs. Receptors originate from a male donor in good health and CMV-seropositive. The CDR3 runs from the conserved cysteine through the conserved F or W. Each record gives: V gene, J gene, D gene, CDR3 length, clone size, CDR3 protein, CDR3 DNA. A D gene is named only where the DNA matches it firmly. The size of a clone is reported for some rows only, either as once, few or many, or as a class for expanded clones.

V: TRBV9; J: TRBJ2-4; D: .; length: 17; size: .; CDR3: CASSVGTDKLAKNIQYF; DNA: TGTGCCAGCAGCGTAGGGACAGACAAACTAGCCAAAAACATTCAGTACTTC
V: TRBV19; J: TRBJ1-2; D: .; length: 14; size: once; CDR3: CASSIQGRDYGYTF; DNA: TGTGCCAGTAGTATACAGGGCAGGGACTATGGCTACACCTTC
V: TRBV4-1; J: TRBJ2-7; D: .; length: 14; size: .; CDR3: CASSYGTTDYEQYF; DNA: TGCGCCAGCAGCTATGGGACAACGGACTACGAGCAGTACTTC
V: TRBV29-1; J: TRBJ2-7; D: .; length: 13; size: .; CDR3: CSAVQVGGYEQYF; DNA: TGCAGCGCCGTCCAAGTAGGAGGGTACGAGCAGTACTTC
V: TRBV7-3; J: TRBJ2-7; D: TRBD2; length: 13; size: .; CDR3: CASSPGTSGEQYF; DNA: TGTGCCAGCAGCCCCGGGACTAGCGGCGAGCAGTACTTC
V: TRBV4-1; J: TRBJ1-5; D: .; length: 13; size: .; CDR3: CASGQEGLQPQHF; DNA: TGCGCCAGCGGCCAAGAGGGGCTACAGCCCCAGCATTTT
V: TRBV4-1; J: TRBJ1-2; D: .; length: 14; size: once; CDR3: CASSQGGGLDGYTF; DNA: TGCGCCAGCAGCCAAGGGGGCGGATTAGATGGCTACACCTTC
V: TRBV7-9; J: TRBJ2-7; D: TRBD2; length: 18; size: few; CDR3: CASSGQGLAGENPREQYF; DNA: TGTGCCAGCAGCGGTCAGGGACTAGCGGGGGAGAACCCAAGGGAGCAGTACTTC
V: TRBV5-6; J: TRBJ1-4; D: TRBD1; length: 17; size: .; CDR3: CGSSLGQRLGTNEKLFF; DNA: TGTGGCAGCAGCTTGGGACAGCGCCTGGGAACTAATGAAAAACTGTTTTTT
V: TRBV30; J: TRBJ2-7; D: TRBD1; length: 11; size: .; CDR3: CAWDRGREQYF; DNA: TGTGCCTGGGACAGGGGGCGAGAGCAGTACTTC
V: TRBV7-8; J: TRBJ2-3; D: TRBD1; length: 13; size: .; CDR3: CASSFDREDTQYF; DNA: TGTGCCAGCAGCTTCGACAGGGAAGATACGCAGTATTTT
V: TRBV29-1; J: TRBJ1-6; D: TRBD1; length: 13; size: .; CDR3: CSVTQGDNSPLHF; DNA: TGCAGCGTCACACAGGGGGATAATTCACCCCTCCACTTT
V: TRBV10-3; J: TRBJ1-2; D: TRBD1; length: 13; size: .; CDR3: CAPEDRGRDGYTF; DNA: TGTGCCCCAGAGGACAGGGGAAGGGATGGCTACACCTTC
V: TRBV20-1; J: TRBJ1-2; D: .; length: 11; size: .; CDR3: CSASGDYGYTF; DNA: TGCAGTGCCTCAGGGGATTATGGCTACACCTTC
V: TRBV10-1; J: TRBJ1-1; D: .; length: 12; size: .; CDR3: CASRKDRPQAFF; DNA: TGCGCCAGCAGGAAAGACAGGCCCCAAGCTTTCTTT
V: TRBV5-1; J: TRBJ2-3; D: TRBD2; length: 15; size: .; CDR3: CASKIAGGRTDTQYF; DNA: TGCGCCAGCAAAATAGCGGGGGGGCGCACAGATACGCAGTATTTT
V: TRBV4-1; J: TRBJ1-4; D: TRBD1; length: 16; size: .; CDR3: CASSLRGDRPNEKLFF; DNA: TGCGCCAGCAGCCTCAGGGGGGACAGGCCTAATGAAAAACTGTTTTTT
V: TRBV6-6; J: TRBJ2-4; D: .; length: 16; size: .; CDR3: CASSQGTTLAKNIQYF; DNA: TGTGCCAGCAGTCAGGGGACAACCCTAGCCAAAAACATTCAGTACTTC
V: TRBV15; J: TRBJ2-1; D: .; length: 15; size: .; CDR3: CATSREGAAIKEQFF; DNA: TGTGCCACCAGCAGAGAGGGGGCGGCCATCAAAGAGCAGTTCTTC
V: TRBV4-1; J: TRBJ2-7; D: TRBD2; length: 15; size: once; CDR3: CASSHRLAGIHEQYF; DNA: TGCGCCAGCAGCCACCGACTAGCGGGGATCCACGAGCAGTACTTC
V: TRBV4-1; J: TRBJ2-5; D: TRBD1; length: 13; size: .; CDR3: CASSRDSQETQYF; DNA: TGCGCCAGCAGCCGGGACAGCCAAGAGACCCAGTACTTC
V: TRBV7-2; J: TRBJ1-1; D: .; length: 15; size: once; CDR3: CASTLSWGLNTEAFF; DNA: TGTGCCAGCACCCTATCATGGGGCCTGAACACTGAAGCTTTCTTT
V: TRBV7-9; J: TRBJ1-2; D: .; length: 13; size: once; CDR3: CASSLFLEEGYTF; DNA: TGTGCCAGCAGCTTATTTTTGGAGGAGGGCTACACCTTC
V: TRBV6-5; J: TRBJ1-1; D: TRBD1; length: 14; size: .; CDR3: CASSPTGLGTEAFF; DNA: TGTGCCAGCAGCCCGACAGGGCTCGGCACTGAAGCTTTCTTT
V: TRBV2; J: TRBJ1-3; D: .; length: 15; size: few; CDR3: CASSEGGDSGNTIYF; DNA: TGTGCCAGCAGTGAGGGAGGAGACTCTGGAAACACCATATATTTT
V: TRBV2; J: TRBJ1-4; D: .; length: 12; size: .; CDR3: CASQGLKEKLFF; DNA: TGTGCCAGTCAGGGGTTGAAAGAAAAACTGTTTTTT
V: TRBV30; J: TRBJ1-1; D: .; length: 12; size: .; CDR3: CAWGPSWTEAFF; DNA: TGTGCCTGGGGCCCCTCTTGGACTGAAGCTTTCTTT
V: TRBV13; J: TRBJ2-1; D: .; length: 13; size: .; CDR3: CASSLDSSNEQFF; DNA: TGTGCCAGCAGCTTAGACTCGTCGAATGAGCAGTTCTTC
V: TRBV6-5; J: TRBJ1-4; D: TRBD1; length: 14; size: .; CDR3: CASRPGTGREKLFF; DNA: TGTGCCAGCAGGCCCGGGACAGGACGAGAAAAACTGTTTTTT
V: TRBV28; J: TRBJ2-7; D: TRBD2; length: 15; size: .; CDR3: CASSSRGGPSYEQYF; DNA: TGTGCCAGCAGTTCCCGGGGGGGCCCCTCCTACGAGCAGTACTTC
V: TRBV6-6; J: TRBJ1-2; D: .; length: 12; size: .; CDR3: CASSPQGDGYTF; DNA: TGTGCCAGCAGCCCACAGGGAGATGGCTACACCTTC
V: TRBV10-3; J: TRBJ1-2; D: TRBD1; length: 13; size: .; CDR3: CAISETGDYGYTF; DNA: TGTGCCATCAGTGAGACAGGGGACTATGGCTACACCTTC
V: TRBV21-1; J: TRBJ1-4; D: .; length: 14; size: many; CDR3: CASSSTGDGEKLFF; DNA: TGTGCCAGCAGCTCAACAGGGGATGGCGAAAAACTGTTTTTT
V: TRBV5-1; J: TRBJ1-4; D: TRBD1; length: 15; size: .; CDR3: CASSLTGGAKEKLFF; DNA: TGCGCCAGCAGCTTGACAGGGGGAGCTAAGGAAAAACTGTTTTTT
V: TRBV7-6; J: TRBJ2-3; D: TRBD1; length: 14; size: .; CDR3: CASSLGTGPDTQYF; DNA: TGTGCCAGCAGCTTAGGGACAGGGCCAGATACGCAGTATTTT
V: TRBV30; J: TRBJ2-3; D: TRBD2; length: 14; size: .; CDR3: CAWSNSGGASTQYF; DNA: TGTGCCTGGAGTAATAGCGGGGGGGCCTCTACGCAGTATTTT
V: TRBV6-4; J: TRBJ1-3; D: TRBD1; length: 16; size: .; CDR3: CASSDSGQSSGNTIYF; DNA: TGTGCCAGCAGTGACTCGGGACAGTCCTCTGGAAACACCATATATTTT
V: TRBV2; J: TRBJ2-3; D: TRBD1; length: 14; size: .; CDR3: CASSEPGGKDTQYF; DNA: TGTGCCAGCAGTGAGCCAGGGGGCAAGGATACGCAGTATTTT
V: TRBV7-9; J: TRBJ1-1; D: .; length: 15; size: few; CDR3: CASSLTNRVNTEAFF; DNA: TGTGCCAGCAGCTTAACTAACAGGGTGAACACTGAAGCTTTCTTT
V: TRBV2; J: TRBJ2-2; D: TRBD1; length: 15; size: .; CDR3: CASRTGGQGTGELFF; DNA: TGTGCCAGCAGGACAGGGGGGCAGGGCACCGGGGAGCTGTTTTTT
V: TRBV9; J: TRBJ1-2; D: TRBD1; length: 14; size: .; CDR3: CASSAGTGLLGYTF; DNA: TGTGCCAGCAGCGCTGGGACAGGCCTCCTGGGCTACACCTTC